Below, 3 T cell receptor beta chains from the same sample are listed, as sequenced in a study of cytotoxic CD8 clonotypes in ibrutinib-treated CLL. TCRdb keeps only in-frame clones here, not all; method: immunoSEQ multiplex PCR. The sample lists nearly 100,000 clones; around 80% were seen once. Here the sequenced sample was PBMCs, taken after 12 months of ibrutinib treatment. All receptors come from a human donor with chronic lymphocytic leukemia.

The table lists this clone with a count of one. The chain is built from TRBV30 and TRBJ2-4; 7 nucleotides line up with TRBD2. V gave up 3 bases and J gave up 9 bases; unmatched junction bases: 11. CDR1 is GTSNPN and CDR2 is SVGIG in the germline V gene (reference sequence). This CDR3 contains 14 residues. The CDR3 reads CAWRGSGARGIQYF. Written as DNA, the CDR3 is TGTGCCTGGAGAGGCAGCGGGGCTCGGGGCATTCAGTACTTC.

V usage is TRBV6-4 and J usage is TRBJ2-3; 10 positions agree with TRBD2. J was trimmed by 4 bases and V by 5 bases; bases with no gene match: 9. This CDR3 has 16 residues. Germline lookup yields CDR1 MRHNA and CDR2 SNTAGT. CDR3: CASSSQGAGGADTQYF. CDR3 DNA sequence: TGTGCCAGCAGTTCCCAAGGAGCGGGGGGGGCAGATACGCAGTATTTT.

The V and J genes are TRBV29-1 and TRBJ2-3; 11 bases are shared with TRBD2. This CDR3 is built from 15 residues. CDR1 and CDR2 (germline): SQVTM, ANQGSEA. The J segment lost 2 bases and the V segment lost 7 bases, leaving 8 bases of the junction unmatched. CDR3 residues: CSAKTSGAFTDTQYF. DNA of the CDR3: TGCAGCGCCAAGACTAGCGGGGCGTTCACAGATACGCAGTATTTT.